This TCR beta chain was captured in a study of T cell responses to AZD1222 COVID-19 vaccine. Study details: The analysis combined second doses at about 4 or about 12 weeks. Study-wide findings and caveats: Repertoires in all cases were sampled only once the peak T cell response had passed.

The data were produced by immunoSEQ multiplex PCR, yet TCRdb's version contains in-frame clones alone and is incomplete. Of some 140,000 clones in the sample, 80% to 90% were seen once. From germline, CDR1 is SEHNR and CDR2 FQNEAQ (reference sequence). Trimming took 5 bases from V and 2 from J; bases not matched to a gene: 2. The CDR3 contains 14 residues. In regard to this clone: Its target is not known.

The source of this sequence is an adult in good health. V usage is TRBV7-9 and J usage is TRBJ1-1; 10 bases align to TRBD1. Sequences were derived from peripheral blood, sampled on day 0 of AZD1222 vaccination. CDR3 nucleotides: TGTGCCAGCAGCCGGGACAGGGGAAACACTGAAGCTTTCTTT. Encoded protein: CASSRDRGNTEAFF.